This T cell receptor (beta chain) was sequenced during a study of blood T cell repertoires in COVID-19. The wider study: The United States, Italy and Spain provided the acute and convalescent COVID-19 samples.

Per the germline V gene, CDR1 is LGHDT and CDR2 is YNNKEL (reference sequence). This CDR3 spans 16 amino acids. The trim removed 0 bases at V and 4 bases at J, leaving 7 bases unmatched. As originally analysed: From reference gene primer amplification, estimates of nucleated cell counts were derived. TCRdb's copy holds only in-frame clones and misses some; the assay was immunoSEQ multiplex PCR. V, J and clone size are those of that table, while D and trimming were read from the DNA. The table records some 140,000 clones, about 89% of them present only once. The source material was peripheral blood. This clonotype originated in a man between 45 and 60 years old with active COVID-19. The chain has TRBV3-1 (or the pseudogene TRBV3-2) and TRBJ2-3, with TRBD1 identical over 7 bases. CDR3 amino acids: CASSQEQGFYADTQYF. The CDR3 coding sequence is TGTGCCAGCAGCCAAGAACAGGGGTTTTACGCAGATACGCAGTATTTT.